The 9 T cell receptor beta chains listed next were all sequenced from one sample in a study of blood T cell repertoires in COVID-19. The protocol was immunoSEQ multiplex PCR, while the TCRdb copy is restricted to in-frame clones and leaves out a portion. The data hold approximately 44,000 clones, with approximately 94% observed a single time. Sequenced sample: peripheral blood. The source is a man in his fifties with COVID-19, enrolled during active disease.

The chain combines TRBV5-1 with TRBJ2-7, with TRBD1 identical over 8 bases. The CDR3 is 15 residues long. Trimming removed 0 bases from V and 4 bases from J; junction bases left unmatched: 6. Germline-derived CDR1 and CDR2 are SGHRS and YFSETQ. CDR3 protein: CASSLVQGATYEQYF. The CDR3 DNA reads TGCGCCAGCAGCTTGGTTCAGGGGGCTACTTACGAGCAGTACTTC.

The chain employs TRBV6-5 and TRBJ2-3; a possible D gene is TRBD1 (8 bases). Trimming removed 5 bases at V and 3 bases at J, with 15 bases between. This CDR3 is 15 amino acids long. The germline CDR1 and CDR2 sequences are MNHEY and SVGAGI. The CDR3 spells CASSRTGRGTDTQYF. CDR3 DNA: TGTGCCAGCAGTCGGACAGGGAGGGGAACAGATACGCAGTATTTT.

The chain is built from TRBV12-5 and TRBJ2-4; 9 nucleotides match TRBD1. The germline CDR1 and CDR2 sequences are LGHNT and FRNRAP. Unmatched junction bases numbered 5, after V lost 1 base and J lost 4 bases. The CDR3 extends over 16 amino acids. The CDR3 DNA is TGTGCTAGTGGTTTGGGCGGGACAGGGTCTAAAAACATTCAGTACTTC. This encodes CASGLGGTGSKNIQYF.

The rearrangement joins TRBV29-1 to TRBJ2-2; 9 bases match TRBD1. The CDR3 sequence is 15 residues long. Germline V lookup: CDR1 SQVTM, CDR2 ANQGSEA. V gave up 8 bases and J gave up 6 bases; unmatched junction bases: 13. The chain's CDR3 is CSITPGQGPSGELFF. In nucleotides, the CDR3 is TGCAGCATAACTCCGGGACAGGGCCCATCCGGGGAGCTGTTTTTT.

The CDR3 spells CASTLGHSNTEAFF. CDR3 DNA: TGTGCCAGCACCCTGGGACATTCGAACACTGAAGCTTTCTTT. The chain uses TRBV7-2 and TRBJ1-1, with D possibly matching TRBD1 (6 bases). The CDR3 runs 14 residues. V was pared by 7 bases and J by 1 base, with 13 bases between. Germline CDR1 and CDR2: SGHTA and FQGNSA.

The CDR3 DNA follows: TGTGCCAGCACCGGTTCCTACGAGCAGTACTTC. It is translated as CASTGSYEQYF. The chain recombines TRBV11-2 with TRBJ2-7; D not certain. V was trimmed by 7 bases and J by 1 base, leaving 5 bases between them. Germline values: CDR1 SGHAT, CDR2 FQNNGV. The CDR3 loop spans 11 amino acids.

J is TRBJ1-1 and V is TRBV19; 8 nucleotides line up with TRBD1. V was clipped by 6 bases and J by 0 bases; unmatched bases: 9. Germline V gene sequence: CDR1 LNHDA, CDR2 SQIVND (reference sequence). This CDR3 spans 16 amino acids. CDR3 DNA sequence: TGTGCCAGTAGGAAGACAGGGGATCTCCTGAACACTGAAGCTTTCTTT. Protein: CASRKTGDLLNTEAFF.

The chain couples TRBV6-5 to TRBJ2-5; 10 nucleotides match TRBD1. From germline, CDR1 is MNHEY and CDR2 SVGAGI. With V trimmed by 0 bases and J by 4 bases, 5 bases remained unmatched. The CDR3 is 16 residues long. CDR3 sequence: CASSYSPTGGRETQYF. The DNA of the CDR3 is TGTGCCAGCAGTTACTCTCCGACAGGGGGCCGAGAGACCCAGTACTTC.

The gene calls are TRBV27 and TRBJ2-3; D is uncertain. V was pared by 8 bases and J by 2 bases, with 8 bases between. Germline CDR1 is MNHEY and CDR2 is SMNVEV (reference sequence). The CDR3 sequence is 12 residues long. DNA of the CDR3: TGTGCCAGCTCCATTCCCACAGATACGCAGTATTTT. Its protein is CASSIPTDTQYF.